This entry concerns a single T cell receptor (beta chain). Its cognate antigen is unknown. Libraries were prepared by immunoSEQ multiplex PCR; TCRdb keeps only in-frame clonotypes and omits some of them. Here the sample spans some 60,000 clones, around 90% being singletons. This sample was included in a study of OX40 agonist ivuxolimab in advanced cancers. Study as a whole: One hepatocellular carcinoma and a couple of cutaneous melanoma patients partially responded. Overall study findings and caveats: Doses of 0.1 to 3.0 mg/kg were accompanied by clonal expansion of CD4+ and CD8+ blood T cells by week 6.

Individuals having autoimmune disease history or systemic immunosuppression were not enrolled. CDR1 SGDLS and CDR2 YYNGEE come from the germline V gene. V was cut by 0 bases and J by 1 base, with 10 bases left in between. This CDR3 has 15 amino acids. V gene TRBV9 combines with J gene TRBJ1-2; D remains ambiguous. The starting material was CD4+ or CD8+ T cells sorted from blood, obtained in a trial of the OX40 agonist ivuxolimab. The source is an adult with an advanced solid tumor such as melanoma, head and neck, liver or kidney cancer. The CDR3 region is CASSVGAESNYGYTF. In DNA form, the CDR3 reads TGTGCCAGCAGCGTAGGCGCCGAGAGTAACTATGGCTACACCTTC.